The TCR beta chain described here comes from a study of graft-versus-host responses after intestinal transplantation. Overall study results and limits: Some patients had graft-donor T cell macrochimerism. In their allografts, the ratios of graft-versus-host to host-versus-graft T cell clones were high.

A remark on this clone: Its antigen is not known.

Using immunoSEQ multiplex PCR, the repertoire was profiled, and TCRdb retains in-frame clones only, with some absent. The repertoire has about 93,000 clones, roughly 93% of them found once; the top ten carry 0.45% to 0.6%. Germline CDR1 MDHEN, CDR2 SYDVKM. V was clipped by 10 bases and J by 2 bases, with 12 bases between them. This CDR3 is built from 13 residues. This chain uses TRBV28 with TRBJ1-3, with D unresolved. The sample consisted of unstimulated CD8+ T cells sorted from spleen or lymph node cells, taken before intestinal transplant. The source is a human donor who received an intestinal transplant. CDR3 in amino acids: CATHGTTGNTIYF. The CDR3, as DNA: TGTGCCACGCATGGCACCACTGGAAACACCATATATTTT.